This TCR beta chain comes out of a study of CD8 T cells in ankylosing spondylitis listed by TCRdb under 2017. About the study as a whole: The study profiled T cell receptor beta repertoires in healthy donors and ankylosing spondylitis patients to find disease-linked TCR variants. The full study cohort was made up of 25 to 30 ankylosing spondylitis patients and over 90 healthy donors. Peripheral blood samples were taken, and synovial fluid was additionally collected from ankylosing spondylitis patients.

What the research found in general, with its limitations: Significant enrichment of the disease-linked clones was reported in matched synovial fluid samples from ankylosing spondylitis patients. A TCR beta motif made up of several highly homologous amino acid variants appeared to be characteristic of blood from ankylosing spondylitis patients. The disease-linked clones showed a CD8+ phenotype and occurred at relatively low frequencies in peripheral blood. Some motif variants were previously reported in synovial fluid and blood of reactive arthritis patients, suggesting common disease-initiation mechanisms.

This clonotype was recorded a few times. Its target antigen remains unknown. No quality values exist for individual bases; no much larger clone is one base distant. The instrument given in TCRdb is Illumina HiSeq 2500. Quantitative 5'-RACE with molecular barcodes was the method used to prepare the TCR beta libraries. For the original study's pipeline: To identify disease-linked TCR variants, a new computational method was used, one built on a probabilistic model of VDJ rearrangement. The raw public data were reprocessed by TCRdb itself: fastp quality trimming at Q25, MiXCR clonotype calling, in-frame beta chains only. Each entry merges the rows of one CDR3 protein and shows their most common DNA and genes. What appears here as the V and J calls and clone size reflects TCRdb's work, not the paper's. The sample table holds 270,000 or so distinct CDR3 sequences, of which more than 15% were seen once. Around 32% of the sample rests with the top ten.

V is clipped by 3 bases and J by 7 bases, and the sequence between their germline boundaries is 15 bases long. CDR1 and CDR2 are read off the germline V gene as SQVTM and ANQGSEA. The CDR3 numbers 13 residues from cysteine through phenylalanine. Only the CDR3 DNA stays, 39 bases, in frame from base 1. Sequenced material: blood, either unsorted or a sorted T cell fraction (not recorded which). The TCR comes from a male donor with ankylosing spondylitis or in good health (not recorded which). The chain couples TRBV29-1 to TRBJ1-2, with a weak D call of TRBD1 (5 bases match). CDR3 protein: CSVEGGTHGGYTF. The nucleotide sequence is TGCAGCGTTGAGGGAGGGACGCACGGTGGCTACACCTTC. Reference TRBV29-1 and TRBJ1-2 genes cover what lies past the CDR3, so the full variable domain is SAVISQKPSRDICQRGTSLTIQCQVDSQVTMMFWYRQQPGQSLTLIATANQGSEATYESGFVIDKFPISRPNLTFSTLTVSNMSPEDSSIYLCSVEGGTHGGYTFGSGTRLTVV.